These 2 T cell receptor beta chains came from one sample sequenced in a study of beta chain features in type 1 diabetes. Expressed TCRB transcripts were sequenced because the entire RNA isolate underwent reverse transcription. The table came from immunoSEQ multiplex PCR; TCRdb's copy has only in-frame clones and leaves some out. The data hold 450,000 or so clones, with 11% observed a single time. The material sequenced was naive CD4+ T cells from blood. The receptors were sampled from a woman between 18 and 29 years old in good health.

V and J are TRBV23-1 and TRBJ2-5, with 8 bases matching TRBD2. TRBV23-1 is annotated as an ORF whose role is uncertain. J was trimmed by 4 bases and V by 0 bases; bases with no gene match: 13. This CDR3 has 18 residues. In DNA, the CDR3 is TGCGCCAGCAGTCAATCGATGTTGAAGCGGGGGCTTTCAGAGACCCAGTACTTC. It specifies CASSQSMLKRGLSETQYF.

A few counts support this clone. CDR3 in DNA: TGTGCCAGCAGTAAAACCCACCGGGACAGTGGAGAGACCCAGTACTTC. Its translation is CASSKTHRDSGETQYF. The V call is TRBV5-4, the J call TRBJ2-5, with 7 bases that match TRBD1. The CDR3 contains 16 residues. Germline values: CDR1 SGHNT, CDR2 YYREEE (reference sequence). The junction had 14 bases not matched to a gene; V was cut back by 5 bases and J by 4 bases.